These 5 T cell receptor beta chains were all obtained from the same sample, sequenced in a study of shared clonotypes between healthy human individuals. Produced via immunoSEQ multiplex PCR; TCRdb's table is partial and in-frame only. The sample has some 1.5 million clones, around 98% seen once. The sample comprised naive CD4+ T cells sorted from blood. Subset described: CD45RA+ positively selected. All receptors derive from a man aged 25-45 years in good health.

The J gene is TRBJ2-3, the V gene TRBV27, with 13 bases aligning to TRBD2. Looked up from germline, CDR1 is MNHEY and CDR2 is SMNVEV (reference sequence). The ends lost 1 base at V and 2 bases at J; junction bases unmatched: 3. The CDR3 is 17 amino acids. CDR3 nucleotide sequence: TGTGCCAGCAGTTTATTCGGACTAGCGGGAGCCACAGATACGCAGTATTTT. Translating it yields CASSLFGLAGATDTQYF.

The chain joins TRBV19 to TRBJ2-7; weak D call: TRBD1 (6 bases). The V end lost 5 bases, the J end lost 6 bases, and 11 bases lay between the germline ends. Germline values: CDR1 LNHDA, CDR2 SQIVND (reference sequence). CDR3 length equals 12 residues. The CDR3 sequence is CASSSRGGEQYF. Here the CDR3 DNA reads TGTGCCAGTAGTTCCAGGGGTGGCGAGCAGTACTTC.

The rearrangement joins TRBV15 to TRBJ2-1, with D possibly TRBD1 on 7 matching bases. V lost 0 bases, J lost 8 bases, and 11 bases lay in between. This CDR3 region has 14 residues. Germline CDR1 LNHNV, CDR2 YYDKDF (reference sequence). The CDR3 nucleotides read TGTGCCACCAGCAGAGATCAGGGGGGCGATGAGCAGTTCTTC. It specifies CATSRDQGGDEQFF.

This clone was counted a single time. The rearrangement joins TRBV28 to TRBJ2-1, with unresolved D. The CDR3 runs to 10 residues. Trimming stripped 8 bases from V and 4 bases from J, with 3 bases between. Germline V CDR1 and CDR2: MDHEN, SYDVKM. In DNA, the CDR3 is TGTGCCAGCCAATACAATGAGCAGTTCTTC. Translated, it gives CASQYNEQFF. The whole variable domain, remainder taken from reference TRBV28 and TRBJ2-1, is DVKVTQSSRYLVKRTGEKVFLECVQDMDHENMFWYRQDPGLGLRLIYFSYDVKMKEKGDIPEGYSVSREKKERFSLILESASTNQTSMYLCASQYNEQFFGPGTRLTVL.

A remark on this clone: Other DNA sequences of this sample code for an identical CDR3. The chain has TRBV5-1 and TRBJ2-1; D not resolved. Germline CDR1 is SGHRS and CDR2 is YFSETQ. The length of the CDR3 is 12 residues. Trimming removed 0 bases at V and 7 bases at J, with 5 bases between. The CDR3 loop reads CASSLAFNEQFF. The CDR3 DNA reads TGCGCCAGCAGCTTGGCGTTTAATGAGCAGTTCTTC.